The 27 T cell receptor beta chains given below trace back to one sample, sequenced in a study of tumor and adjacent non-tumor tissue in lung cancer. Three rounds of nested PCR, following a modified ARM-PCR protocol, produced the TCRbeta library. In TCRdb, the multiplex PCR reads were re-called with MiXCR into one record per CDR3 protein. The sample gives around 74,000 distinct CDR3 sequences, around 65% of which show up once; 28% is in the top ten. RNA was extracted from bulk tissue without any cell sorting. Distant lung tissue was collected more than 3 cm away from the tumor edge. The sequencing sample was made of distant non-tumor lung tissue. Every receptor here comes from a woman aged 45-65 years with non-small cell lung cancer.

The chain uses TRBV28 and TRBJ2-1; 8 positions agree with TRBD2. There are 16 residues in the CDR3. The V and J ends lost 2 bases and 0 bases, in that order; junction bases with no gene match: 3. Germline V CDR1 and CDR2: MDHEN, SYDVKM. For the CDR3, the DNA is TGTGCCAGCAGTTTAACCAGCGGGAGCTCCTACAATGAGCAGTTCTTC. It encodes CASSLTSGSSYNEQFF. The variable domain in full, with the rest retrieved from reference TRBV28 and TRBJ2-1, is DVKVTQSSRYLVKRTGEKVFLECVQDMDHENMFWYRQDPGLGLRLIYFSYDVKMKEKGDIPEGYSVSREKKERFSLILESASTNQTSMYLCASSLTSGSSYNEQFFGPGTRLTVL.

This clonotype turned up a few times. The J gene is TRBJ2-1, the V gene TRBV11-2; D is perhaps TRBD2 (5 bases). Germline CDR1 reads SGHAT; CDR2 reads FQNNGV. This CDR3 contains 14 residues. CDR3 residues: CGSSFLAQYDEQFF. The CDR3 DNA reads TGTGGAAGCAGCTTCCTAGCCCAATACGATGAGCAGTTCTTC.

On this clonotype: Being one base from a much bigger clone, this may be a read error. The chain joins TRBV20-1 to TRBJ2-1, with D maybe TRBD2 (6 bases). The CDR3 has 16 residues. Germline V gene sequence: CDR1 DFQATT, CDR2 SNEGSKA (reference sequence). V was shortened by 7 bases and J by 7 bases, with 26 bases between the two germline ends. The CDR3 nucleotides are TGCAGTGGATTGGGGCTAGCGAGAGAAAGGTGGAATGAGCAGTTCTTC. Translated: CSGLGLARERWNEQFF.

To note about this clonotype: One end of the junction varies from germline; a read error may be responsible. The V and J genes are TRBV6-5 and TRBJ2-7; D possibly uses TRBD1 or TRBD2 (5 bases each). Germline CDR1 reads MNHEY; CDR2 reads SVGAGI. The CDR3 sequence is 15 residues long. The CDR3 region is CVSSYRKGPSYEQYF. CDR3 coding DNA: TGTGTCAGCAGTTATAGGAAGGGACCCTCCTACGAGCAGTATTTC.

V and J are TRBV11-2 and TRBJ2-7, with D perhaps matching TRBD2 (5 bases). This CDR3 comprises 13 residues. Germline CDR1 SGHAT, CDR2 FQNNGV. V dropped 1 base and J dropped 7 bases, with 11 bases sitting between them. CDR3 coding DNA: TGTGCCAGCAGCTTAGGACTATCGAATGAGCAGTACTTC. As protein: CASSLGLSNEQYF.

As regards this clonotype: One junction end does not reproduce the germline sequence, and a read error may be involved. This chain uses TRBV5-5 with TRBJ2-3, with TRBD2 matching 9 bases. The CDR3 has 15 residues. The germline gives CDR1 SGHKS, CDR2 YYEKEE (reference sequence). CDR3 bases: TGTGCCAGTAGCTCAGCGGGAGGTATCACAGATACGCAGTATTTT. This codes for CASSSAGGITDTQYF.

In the case of this clonotype: One end of the junction does not line up with germline, which may come from a read error. V and J are TRBV6-6 and TRBJ2-4; D is perhaps TRBD2 (6 bases). The germline V gene has CDR1 MNHNY and CDR2 SVGAGI (reference sequence). CDR3 length: 20 residues. CDR3 coding DNA: TGTGCCAGCAGTTACGCAGTCGGGGTCTTAGCGGATCTAGCCAAAAACATTAAGTACTTC. Translation gives CASSYAVGVLADLAKNIKYF.

This clonotype has a single count. The genes are TRBV20-1 and TRBJ2-5, with D maybe TRBD2 (5 bases). This CDR3 comprises 16 residues. Germline V gene lookup returns CDR1 DFQATT and CDR2 SNEGSKA (reference sequence). V was cut by 5 bases and J by 1 base, with 20 bases left in between. CDR3 region: CSAGISARPLQETQYF. CDR3 sequence (DNA): TGCAGTGCTGGGATTAGCGCGAGACCCCTCCAAGAGACCCAGTACTTC.

Remarks on this clonotype: One end of the junction fails to match germline, which may point to a read error. The chain recombines TRBV6-1 with TRBJ1-2, with D maybe TRBD1 (6 bases). The V gene's germline CDR1 is MNHNS and CDR2 SASEGT. CDR3 size: 13 residues. DNA for the CDR3: TGTACCAGCAAGGAGTGGTCGGACAGTGGCTACACCTTC. Translating it yields CTSKEWSDSGYTF.

The sample holds one count of this clonotype. The CDR3 end shows no conserved phenylalanine or tryptophan, and so a read error is likely. This chain joins TRBV20-1 and TRBJ2-2; 9 bases agree with TRBD1. CDR1 and CDR2 (germline): DFQATT, SNEGSKA (reference sequence). V dropped 6 bases and J dropped 3; count of bases not matched to a gene: 20. This CDR3 has 19 residues. Here the CDR3 DNA reads TGCAGTGCCCCTGGTAGGGGGACAGGGATCACGAGGGACACCGGGGAGCTGTTTTTA. Protein product: CSAPGRGTGITRDTGELFL.

This clonotype was seen more than once but under ten times. A much larger clone differs by one base, so this may be a read error. J is TRBJ2-7 and V is TRBV28; TRBD2 matches at 9 bases. Germline V lookup: CDR1 MDHEN, CDR2 SYDVKM. This CDR3 spans 16 amino acids. The junction had 9 bases not matched to a gene; V was cut back by 4 bases and J by 2 bases. The CDR3 loop reads CASSSAGGAVTYEQYF. The CDR3 DNA reads TGTGCCAGCAGTTCGGCGGGAGGGGCCGTGACCTACGAGCAGTACTTC.

This clonotype was found a few times. The germline gene is not matched at one end of the junction; a read error may be the cause. The chain recombines TRBV6-5 with TRBJ1-2; 8 nucleotides match TRBD1. Germline V gene sequence: CDR1 MNHEY, CDR2 SVGAGI. The CDR3 totals 13 residues. The CDR3, as DNA: TGTGTCAGCAGTCCAGGGGGCACCTATGGCTACACCTTC. Translated: CVSSPGGTYGYTF.

A remark on this clonotype: This clone may be a read error of a much larger clone one base away. The chain uses TRBV4-1 and TRBJ2-7; D unresolved. V was clipped by 1 base and J by 3 bases, with 13 bases between them. The CDR3 covers 15 residues. Germline CDR1 MGHRA, CDR2 YSYEKL. The CDR3 sequence is CASSQAPTAFYEQYF. The CDR3 nucleotides read TGCGCCAGCAGCCAAGCCCCCACGGCATTCTACGAGCAGTACTTC.

This CDR3 reads CSATTSGYEQYF. The CDR3 coding sequence is TGCAGTGCTACGACTAGCGGGTACGAGCAGTACTTC. The V and J genes are TRBV20-1 and TRBJ2-7, with TRBD2 matching 10 bases. V lost 4 bases and J lost 4; bases outside the gene matches: 1. In germline, CDR1 is DFQATT, CDR2 SNEGSKA (reference sequence). This CDR3 has 12 residues.

The sample holds many counts of this clonotype. The rearrangement links TRBV6-6 to TRBJ2-1; D is uncertain. V was pared by 8 bases and J by 8 bases, with 13 bases between. The CDR3 runs to 12 residues. Germline CDR1 and CDR2: MNHNY and SVGAGI (reference sequence). The CDR3 here is CASDRRGDEQFF. The CDR3 DNA sequence: TGTGCCAGCGATCGGCGAGGCGATGAGCAGTTCTTC.

Comments on this clonotype: One end of the junction is discordant with germline, which a read error may explain. The rearrangement joins TRBV7-2 to TRBJ2-1, with D tentatively TRBD2 (5 bases). The CDR3 extends over 18 amino acids. Germline CDR1 reads SGHTA; CDR2 reads FQGNSA. The CDR3 bases are TGTGCCATCAGCTTATTTCCCCCTGGCACTAGCTCCTACAATGAGCAGTTCTTC. This gives the protein CAISLFPPGTSSYNEQFF.

As regards this clonotype: At one boundary the junction diverges from the germline segment, which might be a read error. The gene calls are TRBV12-3 or TRBV12-4 and TRBJ2-1, with D uncertain. The CDR3 is made up of 20 amino acids. Here the CDR3 DNA reads TGTGCCAGCCTCCCGCGAGTCGGTTCCTCGGCTAGATGCTCCTATAATGAGCAGTTCTTC. This gives the protein CASLPRVGSSARCSYNEQFF.

Relative to its sample, this clonotype is large (0.1 to 1%). The rearrangement joins TRBV20-1 to TRBJ1-1; perhaps TRBD1 as D (5 bases). V gave up 1 base and J gave up 4 bases, with 10 bases separating them. The CDR3 is 13 residues long. Looked up from germline, CDR1 is DFQATT and CDR2 is SNEGSKA (reference sequence). CDR3 sequence (DNA): TGCAGTGCTAGAGGACAGAGTATCACTGAAGCTTTCTTT. Protein sequence: CSARGQSITEAFF.

The chain employs TRBV28 and TRBJ2-7; D is possibly TRBD2 (7 bases). From germline, CDR1 is MDHEN and CDR2 SYDVKM. The CDR3 runs 16 residues. The V end was cut by 4 bases, the J end by 6 bases, with 22 bases between. CDR3 DNA: TGTGCCAGCAGTTCAAGATTGGGGGGGGCGCGTGGCGAGCAGTACTTC. Its translation is CASSSRLGGARGEQYF.

Note on this clonotype: Germline is not matched at one junction end, which may reflect a read error. V usage is TRBV20-1 and J usage is TRBJ2-1; 9 bases are shared with TRBD2. Germline V gene data show CDR1 as DFQATT and CDR2 as SNEGSKA (reference sequence). The length of the CDR3 is 14 residues. The CDR3 sequence: CSDMGGREINGQFF. CDR3 nucleotide sequence: TGTAGTGATATGGGCGGGAGGGAGATCAATGGGCAGTTCTTC.

As for this clonotype: At one end the junction does not follow the germline gene, possibly because of a read error. V gene TRBV10-3 combines with J gene TRBJ1-1; tentatively, D is TRBD1 (5 bases). The CDR3 has 13 amino acids. Looked up from germline, CDR1 is ENHRY and CDR2 is SYGVKD. CDR3 bases: TGTGCCATCGGTGAGAACCAGGACACTGAAGCTGTCTTT. Translated, it gives CAIGENQDTEAVF.

As to this clonotype: A clone one base away is much larger, so this may be a read error. This rearrangement joins TRBV6-2 or TRBV6-3 to TRBJ1-1; D perhaps matches TRBD1 (6 bases). Trimming stripped 2 bases from V and 3 bases from J, with 13 bases between. CDR1 is MNHEY, CDR2 SVGEGT, per germline. The CDR3 extends over 15 amino acids. CDR3 nucleotides: TGTGCCAGCAGTTACGCGACACGGGGGCACACTGAAGCTTTCTTT. Translating gives CASSYATRGHTEAFF.

A remark on this clonotype: Given a much more abundant clone one base away, this may be a read error. The rearrangement uses TRBV4-1 and TRBJ2-7, with TRBD2 identical over 9 bases. The CDR3 loop spans 16 amino acids. Looked up from germline, CDR1 is MGHRA and CDR2 is YSYEKL. The ends lost 0 bases at V and 3 bases at J; junction bases unmatched: 6. The CDR3 DNA follows: TGCGCCAGCAGCCAAGATCCGGCTAGCGGGGACTACGAGCAGTACTTC. Translated: CASSQDPASGDYEQYF.

Many counts were recorded for this clonotype. This chain connects TRBV6-5 to TRBJ2-2, with D perhaps matching TRBD1 or TRBD2 (6 bases each). Germline values: CDR1 MNHEY, CDR2 SVGAGI. The CDR3 contains 15 residues. V lost 6 bases to trimming and J lost 4 bases, with 15 bases between them. The CDR3 loop is CASSPWGAGTGELFF. CDR3 in DNA: TGTGCCAGCAGCCCGTGGGGGGCCGGCACCGGGGAGCTGTTTTTT.

On this clonotype: It may be a read error: a sequence one base away is much more abundant. The chain has TRBV20-1 and TRBJ1-5; 11 nucleotides match TRBD1. This CDR3 is built from 16 residues. The germline V gene has CDR1 DFQATT and CDR2 SNEGSKA (reference sequence). The V and J ends lost 3 bases and 4 bases, in that order; junction bases with no gene match: 8. The CDR3: CSASRAGQGDNQPQHF. The CDR3 nucleotides are TGCAGTGCTAGTCGGGCGGGACAGGGGGATAATCAGCCCCAGCATTTT.

This sequence joins TRBV20-1 and TRBJ2-7; D remains unclear. Deletions cut 3 bases from V and 3 bases from J, with 15 bases between. The CDR3 runs 14 residues. Germline V gives CDR1 DFQATT, CDR2 SNEGSKA (reference sequence). The CDR3 bases are TGCAGTGCTAGTAGTGAGAGGTCAGACTACGAGCAGTACTTC. Its protein is CSASSERSDYEQYF.

The chain combines TRBV11-3 with TRBJ2-1, with D unresolved. V lost 5 bases and J 10 bases, leaving 18 bases between the germline ends. Germline V gene sequence: CDR1 SGHNT, CDR2 YENEEA. The CDR3 runs to 14 residues. CDR3 DNA: TGTGCCAGCAGCATAATTGGTGGGCGTCGGGAGCAGTTCTTC. Protein product: CASSIIGGRREQFF.